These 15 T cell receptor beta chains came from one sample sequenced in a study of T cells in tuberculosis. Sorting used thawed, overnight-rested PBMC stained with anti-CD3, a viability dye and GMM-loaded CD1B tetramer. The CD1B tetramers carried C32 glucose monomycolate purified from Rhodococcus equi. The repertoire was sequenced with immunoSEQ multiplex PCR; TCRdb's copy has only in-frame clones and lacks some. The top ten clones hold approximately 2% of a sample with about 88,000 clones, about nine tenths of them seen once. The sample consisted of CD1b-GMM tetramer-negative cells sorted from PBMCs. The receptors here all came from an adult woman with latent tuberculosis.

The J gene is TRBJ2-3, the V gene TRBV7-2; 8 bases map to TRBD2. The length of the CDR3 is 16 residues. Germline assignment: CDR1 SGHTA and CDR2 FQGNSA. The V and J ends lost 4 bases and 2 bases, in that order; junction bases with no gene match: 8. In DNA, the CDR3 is TGTGCCAGCAGCTATAGCGGGGTTAATCCCACAGATACGCAGTATTTT. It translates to CASSYSGVNPTDTQYF. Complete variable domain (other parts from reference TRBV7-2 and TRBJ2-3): GAGVSQSPSNKVTEKGKDVELRCDPISGHTALYWYRQSLGQGLEFLIYFQGNSAPDKSGLPSDRFSAERTGGSVSTLTIQRTQQEDSAVYLCASSYSGVNPTDTQYFGPGTRLTVL.

CDR3 protein: CAISERESEKLFF. The CDR3, as DNA: TGTGCCATCAGTGAGCGAGAAAGTGAAAAACTGTTTTTT. The J gene is TRBJ1-4, the V gene TRBV10-3, with D uncertain. Germline loops: CDR1 ENHRY, CDR2 SYGVKD. V was clipped by 2 bases and J by 7 bases, with 8 bases between them. This CDR3 is 13 amino acids long.

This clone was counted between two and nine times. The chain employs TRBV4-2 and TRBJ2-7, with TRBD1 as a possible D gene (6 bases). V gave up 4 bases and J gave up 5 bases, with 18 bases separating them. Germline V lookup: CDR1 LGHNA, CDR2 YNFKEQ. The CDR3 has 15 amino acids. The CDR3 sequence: CASSPLATGFDEQYF. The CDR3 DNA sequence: TGTGCCAGCAGCCCCCTGGCGACAGGATTCGACGAGCAGTACTTC.

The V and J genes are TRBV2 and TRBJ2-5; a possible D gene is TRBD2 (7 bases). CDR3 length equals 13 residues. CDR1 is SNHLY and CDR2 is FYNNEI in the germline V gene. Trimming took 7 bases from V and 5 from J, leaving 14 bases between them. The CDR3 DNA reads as TGTGCCAGCAAGGGGGGGGCGGTGGAGACCCAGTACTTC. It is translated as CASKGGAVETQYF.

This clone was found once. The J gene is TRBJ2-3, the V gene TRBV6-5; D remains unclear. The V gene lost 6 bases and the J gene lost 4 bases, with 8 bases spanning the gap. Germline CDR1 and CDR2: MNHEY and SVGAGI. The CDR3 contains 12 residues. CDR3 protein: CASRRNSDTQYF. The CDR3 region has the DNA TGTGCCAGCAGACGCAACTCAGATACGCAGTATTTT.

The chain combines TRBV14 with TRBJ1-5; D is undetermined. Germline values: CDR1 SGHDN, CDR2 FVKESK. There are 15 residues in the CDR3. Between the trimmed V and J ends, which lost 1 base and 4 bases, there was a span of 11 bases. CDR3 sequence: CASSQGLDPNQPQHF. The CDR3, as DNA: TGTGCCAGCAGCCAAGGGTTAGATCCAAATCAGCCCCAGCATTTT.

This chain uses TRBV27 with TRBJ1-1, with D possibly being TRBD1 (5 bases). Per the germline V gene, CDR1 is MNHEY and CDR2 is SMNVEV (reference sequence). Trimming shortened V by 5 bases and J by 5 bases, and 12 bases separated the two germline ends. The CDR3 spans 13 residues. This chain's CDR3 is CASSSSRGTEAFF. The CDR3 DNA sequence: TGTGCCAGCAGTAGTTCGCGGGGGACTGAAGCTTTCTTT.

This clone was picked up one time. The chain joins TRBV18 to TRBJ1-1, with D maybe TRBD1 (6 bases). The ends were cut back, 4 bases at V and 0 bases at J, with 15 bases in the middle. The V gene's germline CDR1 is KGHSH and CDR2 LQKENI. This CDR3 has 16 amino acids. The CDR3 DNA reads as TGTGCCAGCTCACGCTCCCCGGGACAAATGAACACTGAAGCTTTCTTT. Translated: CASSRSPGQMNTEAFF.

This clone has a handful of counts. The CDR3 sequence is CASSKPSIGGPLVSYEQYF. CDR3 in DNA: TGTGCCAGCAGCAAACCGTCAATAGGGGGACCTCTAGTCTCCTACGAGCAGTACTTC. The chain recombines TRBV21-1 with TRBJ2-7; the D segment call TRBD1 is taken from the table without a DNA check. TRBV21-1 is tagged as a pseudogene. CDR3 length: 19 residues.

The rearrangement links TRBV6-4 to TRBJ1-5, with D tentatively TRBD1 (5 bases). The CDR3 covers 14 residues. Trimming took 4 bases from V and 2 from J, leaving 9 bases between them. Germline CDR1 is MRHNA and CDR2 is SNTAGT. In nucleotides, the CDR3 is TGTGCCAGCAGTGTAGAAGGGGGCAATCAGCCCCAGCATTTT. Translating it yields CASSVEGGNQPQHF.

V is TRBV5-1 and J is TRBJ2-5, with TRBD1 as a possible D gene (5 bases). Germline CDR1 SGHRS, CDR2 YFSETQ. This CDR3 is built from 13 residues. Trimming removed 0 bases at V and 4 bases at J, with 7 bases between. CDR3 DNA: TGCGCCAGCAGCTTGGCAGGGCCAGAGACCCAGTACTTC. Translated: CASSLAGPETQYF.

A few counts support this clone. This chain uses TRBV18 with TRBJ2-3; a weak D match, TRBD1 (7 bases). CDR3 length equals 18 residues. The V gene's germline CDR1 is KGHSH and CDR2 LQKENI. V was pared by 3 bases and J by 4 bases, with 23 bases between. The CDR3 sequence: CASSPNLRTGGIADTQYF. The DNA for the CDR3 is TGTGCCAGCTCACCCAACCTTAGGACAGGAGGGATCGCAGATACGCAGTATTTT.

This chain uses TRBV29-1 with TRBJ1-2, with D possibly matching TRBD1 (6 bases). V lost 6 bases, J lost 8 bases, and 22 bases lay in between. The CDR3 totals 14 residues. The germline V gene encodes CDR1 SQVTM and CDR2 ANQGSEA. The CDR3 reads CSVTGWGGREGYTF. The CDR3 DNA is TGCAGCGTCACCGGCTGGGGGGGGCGCGAGGGCTACACCTTC.

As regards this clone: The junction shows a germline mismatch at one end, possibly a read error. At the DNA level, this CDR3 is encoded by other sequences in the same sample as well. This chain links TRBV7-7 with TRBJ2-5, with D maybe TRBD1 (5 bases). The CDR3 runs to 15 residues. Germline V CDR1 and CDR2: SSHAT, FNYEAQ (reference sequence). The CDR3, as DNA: TGTGCTAGCAGCTTAGTTCCAGGGAACCAAGAGACCCAGTACTTC. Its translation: CASSLVPGNQETQYF.

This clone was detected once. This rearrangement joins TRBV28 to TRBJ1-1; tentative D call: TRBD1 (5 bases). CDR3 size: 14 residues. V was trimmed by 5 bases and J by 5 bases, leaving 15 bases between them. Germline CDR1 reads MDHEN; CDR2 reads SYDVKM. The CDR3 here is CASSPIDSYTEAFF. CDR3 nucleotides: TGTGCCAGCAGTCCGATCGACAGTTATACTGAAGCTTTCTTT.